The 27 T cell receptor beta chains in this list originate from one sample, sequenced in a study of T cells after posttransplantation cyclophosphamide. Libraries were prepared by immunoSEQ multiplex PCR; TCRdb keeps only in-frame clonotypes and omits some of them. The sample contains over 20,000 clones, roughly 98% of which appear only once. The sample taken for sequencing was naive CD8+ T cells sorted from PBMCs. Receptors were obtained from a man aged 35 to 55 in good health, CMV-negative, and a related stem cell transplant donor.

This chain joins TRBV28 and TRBJ2-7; possibly TRBD1 for D (6 bases). Germline values: CDR1 MDHEN, CDR2 SYDVKM. This CDR3 has 16 residues. Trimming shortened V by 4 bases and J by 2 bases, and 18 bases separated the two germline ends. The CDR3, as DNA: TGTGCCAGCAGTTCGGGGCTAACCAGGGGAACCTACGAGCAGTACTTC. Translated, it gives CASSSGLTRGTYEQYF.

The chain links TRBV5-8 to TRBJ1-1; TRBD1 agrees at 9 bases. V was pared by 1 base and J by 6 bases, with 10 bases of the junction left unmatched. Germline CDR1 is SGHTS and CDR2 is YDEGEE. The CDR3 is made up of 16 amino acids. The CDR3 loop reads CASSLRDRAPGPEAFF. The CDR3 DNA follows: TGTGCCAGCAGCTTGAGGGACAGGGCCCCTGGCCCTGAAGCTTTCTTT.

This chain joins TRBV5-6 and TRBJ2-1; no clear D gene. V was cut by 0 bases and J by 0 bases, with 4 bases left in between. Germline V gene lookup returns CDR1 SGHDT and CDR2 YYEEEE. The CDR3 is 14 residues long. This CDR3 is CASSLAGSYNEQFF. For the CDR3, the DNA is TGTGCCAGCAGCTTGGCGGGCTCCTACAATGAGCAGTTCTTC. Drawing the rest from reference TRBV5-6 and TRBJ2-1, the complete variable domain is DAGVTQSPTHLIKTRGQQVTLRCSPKSGHDTVSWYQQALGQGPQFIFQYYEEEERQRGNFPDRFSGHQFPNYSSELNVNALLLGDSALYLCASSLAGSYNEQFFGPGTRLTVL.

The J gene is TRBJ2-3, the V gene TRBV14; D possibly corresponds to TRBD2 (5 bases). Germline V gene data show CDR1 as SGHDN and CDR2 as FVKESK. V lost 3 bases and J lost 0, with 10 bases in between. The CDR3 is made up of 15 amino acids. The CDR3 reads CASSQGGWSTDTQYF. The CDR3 DNA reads TGTGCCAGCAGCCAGGGCGGGTGGAGCACAGATACGCAGTATTTT.

The J gene is TRBJ2-1, the V gene TRBV29-1; no definite D call. In germline, CDR1 is SQVTM, CDR2 ANQGSEA. Trimming left V 1 base short and J 7 bases short, with 5 bases between. This CDR3 is built from 11 residues. As DNA, the CDR3 is TGCAGCGTTGAAGTCGTGAATGAGCAGTTCTTC. Translation: CSVEVVNEQFF.

The chain combines TRBV7-9 with TRBJ1-1; D might be TRBD1 (6 bases). The germline V and J ends were trimmed by 5 bases and 2 bases, with 15 bases remaining between them. This CDR3 region has 15 residues. Germline assignment: CDR1 SEHNR and CDR2 FQNEAQ (reference sequence). The CDR3 here is CASSPEIGGNTEAFF. The CDR3 DNA reads as TGTGCCAGCAGCCCAGAGATAGGGGGAAACACTGAAGCTTTCTTT.

The gene calls are TRBV7-2 and TRBJ1-1; no clear D gene. Germline lookup yields CDR1 SGHTA and CDR2 FQGNSA. This CDR3 comprises 17 residues. V lost 5 bases to trimming and J lost 1 base, with 20 bases between them. CDR3 DNA sequence: TGTGCCAGCAGCCCCACCTTTATGCCTGCGGCGAACACTGAAGCTTTCTTT. Encoded protein: CASSPTFMPAANTEAFF.

The CDR3 DNA is TGTGCCACCAGCAGAGATTTGGCAGGGAACTCCTACGAGCAGTACTTC. Protein: CATSRDLAGNSYEQYF. The chain uses TRBV15 and TRBJ2-7; tentative D call: TRBD1 (5 bases). The V and J ends lost 0 bases and 0 bases respectively, with 12 bases between them. Germline V gene sequence: CDR1 LNHNV, CDR2 YYDKDF (reference sequence). The CDR3 spans 16 residues.

V gene TRBV6-5 combines with J gene TRBJ2-1, with 8 bases identical to TRBD1. The CDR3 loop spans 15 amino acids. In germline, CDR1 is MNHEY, CDR2 SVGAGI. J was trimmed by 7 bases and V by 6 bases; bases with no gene match: 11. In nucleotides, the CDR3 is TGTGCCAGCAGGGGACCTTGGACAGGGAGAAATGAGCAGTTCTTC. Protein: CASRGPWTGRNEQFF.

The chain has TRBV4-1 and TRBJ1-4; the D is unclear. Germline V gene lookup returns CDR1 MGHRA and CDR2 YSYEKL. The CDR3 is 15 residues long. Between the trimmed V and J ends, which lost 4 bases and 1 base, there was a span of 10 bases. CDR3 sequence reads: CASSRNAGTNEKLFF. The CDR3 bases are TGCGCCAGCAGCCGTAATGCGGGAACTAATGAAAAACTGTTTTTT.

Here the CDR3 DNA reads TGTGCCAGCAGCTCTGGGGAGGGCTACGAGCAGTACTTC. Protein: CASSSGEGYEQYF. The V gene is TRBV27, the J gene TRBJ2-5; 7 positions match TRBD2. Gene TRBJ2-7 matches the end of the DNA better, so the J call may be wrong. Looked up from germline, CDR1 is MNHEY and CDR2 is SMNVEV (reference sequence). This CDR3 is 13 amino acids long.

The chain employs TRBV4-1 and TRBJ2-2, with a tentative D call TRBD2 (6 bases). Trimming took off 3 bases at V and 3 bases at J, with 11 bases between the two ends. The CDR3 length is 15 residues. Germline CDR1 and CDR2: MGHRA and YSYEKL. CDR3 coding DNA: TGCGCCAGCAGCCACTTGGGGGACTACACCGGGGAGCTGTTTTTT. Translation gives CASSHLGDYTGELFF.

The J gene is TRBJ2-7, the V gene TRBV18; maybe TRBD1 (6 bases). V was shortened by 2 bases and J by 3 bases, with 20 bases between the two germline ends. Germline V gives CDR1 KGHSH, CDR2 LQKENI. This CDR3 has 17 residues. This CDR3 reads CASSPSRSGDPYYEQYF. Here the CDR3 DNA reads TGTGCCAGCTCACCAAGTCGATCAGGGGACCCTTACTACGAGCAGTACTTC.

The genes are TRBV7-8 and TRBJ1-1, with no clear D. Germline assignment: CDR1 SGHVS and CDR2 FQNEAQ. The length of the CDR3 is 14 residues. V lost 0 bases, J lost 1 base, and 6 bases lay in between. The CDR3 is CASSLARANTEAFF. The CDR3 bases are TGTGCCAGCAGCTTAGCGCGGGCGAACACTGAAGCTTTCTTT. Looking up the rest from reference TRBV7-8 and TRBJ1-1 gives the full variable domain: GAGVSQSPRYKVAKRGQDVALRCDPISGHVSLFWYQQALGQGPEFLTYFQNEAQLDKSGLPSDRFFAERPEGSVSTLKIQRTQQEDSAVYLCASSLARANTEAFFGQGTRLTVV.

This chain joins TRBV20-1 and TRBJ2-7; tentative D call: TRBD1 (6 bases). In germline, CDR1 is DFQATT, CDR2 SNEGSKA (reference sequence). V lost 4 bases and J lost 5, with 9 bases in between. There are 11 residues in the CDR3. The CDR3 sequence is CSATRTDEQYF. The CDR3 DNA sequence: TGCAGTGCTACCCGGACAGACGAGCAGTACTTC.

The genes are TRBV7-2 and TRBJ2-1, with 11 bases lining up with TRBD2. The V gene's germline CDR1 is SGHTA and CDR2 FQGNSA. The J segment lost 7 bases and the V segment lost 5 bases, leaving 7 bases of the junction unmatched. The CDR3 consists of 15 residues. The CDR3 loop reads CASSLDSGRANEQFF. The CDR3 DNA reads TGTGCCAGCAGCCTCGATAGCGGGAGGGCGAATGAGCAGTTCTTC.

This CDR3 is CASPKEVAGGNEQFF. The DNA of the CDR3 is TGTGCCAGCCCAAAGGAGGTAGCGGGAGGAAATGAGCAGTTCTTC. The J gene is TRBJ2-1, the V gene TRBV2; 10 nucleotides align to TRBD2. Germline V gene lookup returns CDR1 SNHLY and CDR2 FYNNEI. J gave up 7 bases and V 8 bases, and 11 bases lay outside the gene matches. This CDR3 has 15 amino acids.

The chain combines TRBV28 with TRBJ1-1; 9 bases agree with TRBD1. Germline values: CDR1 MDHEN, CDR2 SYDVKM. This CDR3 has 16 amino acids. Trimming cost V 6 bases and J 1 base; bases outside gene matches: 9. The CDR3 coding sequence is TGTGCCAGCAGCCGGGGGACAGGGATTAGGAACACTGAAGCTTTCTTT. This sequence encodes CASSRGTGIRNTEAFF.

This chain connects TRBV7-9 to TRBJ1-3, with TRBD1 as a possible D gene (6 bases). Germline-derived CDR1 and CDR2 are SEHNR and FQNEAQ (reference sequence). The ends were cut back, 8 bases at V and 7 bases at J, with 21 bases in the middle. The CDR3 runs 15 residues. For the CDR3, the DNA is TGTGCCAGCCACCCTGGGGACACCACTCGGAACACCATATATTTT. As protein: CASHPGDTTRNTIYF.

The chain recombines TRBV4-1 with TRBJ2-2, with 9 bases fitting TRBD1. V lost 2 bases to trimming and J lost 6 bases; unmatched junction nucleotides: 7. The CDR3 extends over 16 amino acids. Germline assignment: CDR1 MGHRA and CDR2 YSYEKL. CDR3 sequence (DNA): TGCGCCAGCAGCCAACCTCCGACAGGGGGACCCGGGGAGCTGTTTTTT. Residues: CASSQPPTGGPGELFF.

Details on this clone: A read error may produce the germline difference seen at one junction end. The gene calls are TRBV19 and TRBJ2-7, with a tentative D call TRBD1 (6 bases). CDR3 length equals 16 residues. The germline gives CDR1 LNHDA, CDR2 SQIVND (reference sequence). CDR3 amino acids: CASTTDDSAQGIFTRF. The CDR3, as DNA: TGTGCCAGTACCACAGACGACTCGGCACAGGGAATCTTTACCCGCTTC.

This sequence joins TRBV27 and TRBJ1-1; D is possibly TRBD1 (5 bases). The CDR3 spans 13 residues. CDR1 is MNHEY, CDR2 SMNVEV, per germline (reference sequence). Trimming pared 5 bases from V and 4 bases from J, leaving 11 bases between. The CDR3 sequence is CASSQGPSTEAFF. The CDR3 coding sequence is TGTGCCAGCAGTCAGGGTCCTAGCACTGAAGCTTTCTTT.

This clone was recorded once. This chain joins TRBV28 and TRBJ1-5; D call uncertain. The germline V and J ends were trimmed by 5 bases and 2 bases, with 10 bases remaining between them. Germline V CDR1 and CDR2: MDHEN, SYDVKM. This CDR3 is 14 amino acids long. This CDR3 reads CASSAEYGNQPQHF. CDR3 coding DNA: TGTGCCAGCAGTGCAGAATACGGCAATCAGCCCCAGCATTTT. Combining the CDR3 with reference TRBV28 and TRBJ1-5 gives the whole variable domain DVKVTQSSRYLVKRTGEKVFLECVQDMDHENMFWYRQDPGLGLRLIYFSYDVKMKEKGDIPEGYSVSREKKERFSLILESASTNQTSMYLCASSAEYGNQPQHFGDGTRLSIL.

This CDR3 is CASSLTSRSSGANVLTF. CDR3 sequence (DNA): TGTGCCAGCAGCTTAACCTCCAGGTCCTCTGGGGCCAACGTCCTGACTTTC. The rearrangement uses TRBV7-3 and TRBJ2-6; the D is unclear. Germline CDR1 SGHTA, CDR2 FQGTGA. V gave up 0 bases and J gave up 0 bases, with 9 bases separating them. CDR3 size: 17 residues. Full variable domain (outside the CDR3, taken from reference TRBV7-3 and TRBJ2-6): GAGVSQTPSNKVTEKGKYVELRCDPISGHTALYWYRQSLGQGPEFLIYFQGTGAADDSGLPNDRFFAVRPEGSVSTLKIQRTERGDSAVYLCASSLTSRSSGANVLTFGAGSRLTVL.

The V call is TRBV10-3, the J call TRBJ1-3; possibly TRBD1 for D (6 bases). Germline CDR1 ENHRY, CDR2 SYGVKD. There are 15 residues in the CDR3. With 6 bases removed from V and 0 bases from J, the gap between germline ends came to 12 bases. The CDR3 loop is CAIRLTGNSGNTIYF. Written as DNA, the CDR3 is TGTGCCATCAGATTGACAGGAAACTCTGGAAACACCATATATTTT.

The chain links TRBV7-9 to TRBJ1-6, with 7 nucleotides matching TRBD1. The CDR3 spans 16 residues. Trimming at V came to 5 bases and at J to 8 bases, leaving 12 bases not matched to a gene. Germline V gene data show CDR1 as SEHNR and CDR2 as FQNEAQ (reference sequence). The CDR3 DNA sequence: TGTGCCAGCAGCACCATCGGGACAGAAAGAGATTCACCCCTCCACTTT. Encoded protein: CASSTIGTERDSPLHF.

This sequence joins TRBV30 and TRBJ1-2; D is unclear. V lost 4 bases to trimming and J lost 2 bases, with 23 bases between them. The CDR3 consists of 17 residues. Germline CDR1 and CDR2: GTSNPN and SVGIG (reference sequence). DNA of the CDR3: TGTGCCTGGATCCCAACTTATATAACCCGCCCCAACTATGGCTACACCTTC. Amino acids: CAWIPTYITRPNYGYTF. Together with reference TRBV30 and TRBJ1-2, the CDR3 gives the full variable domain: SQTIHQWPATLVQPVGSPLSLECTVEGTSNPNLYWYRQAAGRGLQLLFYSVGIGQISSEVPQNLSASRPQDRQFILSSKKLLLSDSGFYLCAWIPTYITRPNYGYTFGSGTRLTVV.